These 32 T cell receptor beta chains were all obtained from the same sample, sequenced in a study of graft-versus-host responses after intestinal transplantation. The antigens of these receptors remain unknown. Assay used: immunoSEQ multiplex PCR; TCRdb lists only in-frame clones, some missing. The data contain 80,000 to 95,000 clones, 90% to 95% of them singletons. Material: unstimulated CD8+ T cells sorted from spleen or lymph node cells, obtained before intestinal transplant. These receptors came from a human donor who received an intestinal transplant.

The chain is built from TRBV9 and TRBJ1-1; D is unclear. V dropped 4 bases and J dropped 4 bases, with 11 bases sitting between them. The CDR3 is made up of 13 amino acids. In germline, CDR1 is SGDLS, CDR2 YYNGEE. DNA of the CDR3: TGTGCCAGCAGCCCGCCGGGAACCACTGAAGCTTTCTTT. As protein: CASSPPGTTEAFF.

The chain joins TRBV4-3 to TRBJ2-4; TRBD1 aligns across 7 bases. This CDR3 is built from 15 residues. Per germline, CDR1 LGHNA and CDR2 YSLEER. Trimming at V came to 1 base and at J to 1 base, leaving 1 base not matched to a gene. CDR3 sequence: CASSQVQGAKNIQYF. In nucleotides, the CDR3 is TGCGCCAGCAGCCAAGTACAGGGGGCCAAAAACATTCAGTACTTC.

The V and J genes are TRBV30 and TRBJ2-7, with 9 bases identical to TRBD1. This CDR3 comprises 15 residues. Germline V gene data show CDR1 as GTSNPN and CDR2 as SVGIG (reference sequence). V dropped 1 base and J dropped 3; count of bases not matched to a gene: 7. The CDR3 sequence: CAWSAGTGSDYEQYF. The CDR3 nucleotides read TGTGCCTGGAGTGCAGGGACAGGGAGTGACTACGAGCAGTACTTC. The full variable domain, in which reference TRBV30 and TRBJ2-7 provide the parts outside the CDR3, is SQTIHQWPATLVQPVGSPLSLECTVEGTSNPNLYWYRQAAGRGLQLLFYSVGIGQISSEVPQNLSASRPQDRQFILSSKKLLLSDSGFYLCAWSAGTGSDYEQYFGPGTRLTVT.

This clone showed up just once. The rearrangement uses TRBV27 and TRBJ2-7, with 7 bases aligning to TRBD2. Germline loops: CDR1 MNHEY, CDR2 SMNVEV (reference sequence). The CDR3 runs 14 residues. V shed 3 bases and J 7 bases; nucleotides not matched to a gene: 9. The CDR3 region has the DNA TGTGCCAGCAGTTTGTCGACTAGCTCGGGAGAGCAGTACTTC. Its translation is CASSLSTSSGEQYF.

The gene calls are TRBV7-2 and TRBJ2-7, with D possibly matching TRBD1 (6 bases). Trimming took off 1 base at V and 3 bases at J, with 13 bases between the two ends. Germline V gene lookup returns CDR1 SGHTA and CDR2 FQGNSA. The CDR3 has 15 amino acids. CDR3 loop: CASSLGGGQHYEQYF. The DNA for the CDR3 is TGTGCCAGCAGCTTAGGAGGGGGTCAACACTACGAGCAGTACTTC.

The chain joins TRBV2 to TRBJ1-1, with D unresolved. The V end lost 3 bases, the J end lost 4 bases, and 15 bases lay between the germline ends. The CDR3 contains 15 residues. Germline V gene data show CDR1 as SNHLY and CDR2 as FYNNEI. CDR3 loop: CASSEYDLEGTEAFF. The CDR3 nucleotides read TGTGCCAGCAGTGAGTACGACTTAGAAGGCACTGAAGCTTTCTTT. The full variable domain, with the rest looked up from reference TRBV2 and TRBJ1-1, is EPEVTQTPSHQVTQMGQEVILRCVPISNHLYFYWYRQILGQKVEFLVSFYNNEISEKSEIFDDQFSVERPDGSNFTLKIRSTKLEDSAMYFCASSEYDLEGTEAFFGQGTRLTVV.

The V call is TRBV27, the J call TRBJ2-2, with 9 bases aligning to TRBD1. The CDR3 covers 15 residues. The J segment lost 4 bases and the V segment lost 6 bases, leaving 6 bases of the junction unmatched. Germline CDR1 reads MNHEY; CDR2 reads SMNVEV (reference sequence). The CDR3 loop reads CASSTGTGITGELFF. As DNA, the CDR3 is TGTGCCAGCAGCACCGGGACAGGGATCACCGGGGAGCTGTTTTTT.

V usage is TRBV10-1 and J usage is TRBJ2-7, with D perhaps matching TRBD1 (5 bases). V gave up 3 bases and J gave up 2 bases, with 14 bases separating them. The CDR3 contains 15 residues. The germline CDR1 and CDR2 sequences are WNHNN and SYGVQD (reference sequence). CDR3: CASSDPGQNPYEQYF. The CDR3 DNA is TGCGCCAGCAGTGATCCAGGGCAAAACCCCTACGAGCAGTACTTC.

J is TRBJ2-4 and V is TRBV10-1; a weak D match, TRBD1 (6 bases). The germline V gene encodes CDR1 WNHNN and CDR2 SYGVQD (reference sequence). This CDR3 contains 19 residues. V shed 3 bases and J shed 1 base, with 22 bases lying between them. For the CDR3, the DNA is TGCGCCAGCAGTGATCCAGAATCTACAGGGTTGGGGGCCAAAAACATTCAGTACTTC. Protein sequence: CASSDPESTGLGAKNIQYF.

The chain employs TRBV6-5 and TRBJ1-2; maybe TRBD1 (5 bases). Trimming took 5 bases from V and 4 from J, leaving 14 bases between them. The germline gives CDR1 MNHEY, CDR2 SVGAGI. CDR3 length: 14 residues. In nucleotides, the CDR3 is TGTGCCAGCAGTGATTACCAAGGGGTCTATGGCTACACCTTC. As protein: CASSDYQGVYGYTF.

The V gene is TRBV10-1, the J gene TRBJ2-2, with D possibly TRBD2 on 6 matching bases. Trimming pared 0 bases from V and 0 bases from J, leaving 8 bases between. This CDR3 comprises 16 residues. Germline V CDR1 and CDR2: WNHNN, SYGVQD (reference sequence). The CDR3 DNA reads TGCGCCAGCAGTGAGTCCGCGGGATCGAACACCGGGGAGCTGTTTTTT. Translating gives CASSESAGSNTGELFF.

The chain uses TRBV6-5 and TRBJ2-7, with 9 bases matching TRBD1. Germline CDR1 is MNHEY and CDR2 is SVGAGI. Losses at the gene ends were 7 bases for V and 3 bases for J; bases not matched to a gene: 7. The CDR3 has 14 residues. CDR3 in DNA: TGTGCCAGCATAGATGGACAGGGGTTCTACGAGCAGTACTTC. It yields the protein CASIDGQGFYEQYF.

This clone was recorded once. This rearrangement joins TRBV7-2 to TRBJ2-5; 7 bases map to TRBD2. V dropped 1 base and J dropped 4; count of bases not matched to a gene: 12. The CDR3 consists of 17 residues. The germline V gene encodes CDR1 SGHTA and CDR2 FQGNSA. The DNA of the CDR3 is TGTGCCAGCAGCTTAGGGGGGACGGGGGGTATGGGAGAGACCCAGTACTTC. It yields the protein CASSLGGTGGMGETQYF.

This clone was observed a few times. The chain links TRBV9 to TRBJ2-2; 8 bases fit TRBD2. This CDR3 is 15 amino acids long. V shed 6 bases, J shed 5 bases, and the junction held 9 bases outside the gene matches. Germline CDR1 is SGDLS and CDR2 is YYNGEE. Here the CDR3 DNA reads TGTGCCAGCAATGCCGGGGGGGCTTGGACCGGGGAGCTGTTTTTT. Its translation: CASNAGGAWTGELFF. The full variable domain, completed using reference TRBV9 and TRBJ2-2, is DSGVTQTPKHLITATGQRVTLRCSPRSGDLSVYWYQQSLDQGLQFLIQYYNGEERAKGNILERFSAQQFPDLHSELNLSSLELGDSALYFCASNAGGAWTGELFFGEGSRLTVL.

The chain uses TRBV4-1 and TRBJ2-7, with D maybe TRBD2 (6 bases). The V end was cut by 4 bases, the J end by 1 base, with 8 bases between. Germline V gene sequence: CDR1 MGHRA, CDR2 YSYEKL. The CDR3 runs 13 residues. CDR3 sequence reads: CASSLGGSYEQYF. As DNA, the CDR3 is TGCGCCAGCAGCCTTGGGGGGTCCTACGAGCAGTACTTC.

CDR3 region: CASSLEVPHEQYF. The CDR3 bases are TGTGCCAGCAGCTTAGAGGTTCCCCACGAGCAGTACTTC. The chain carries TRBV5-6 and TRBJ2-7; no definite D call. The V gene's germline CDR1 is SGHDT and CDR2 YYEEEE. CDR3 size: 13 residues. The germline V and J ends were trimmed by 2 bases and 5 bases, with 11 bases remaining between them.

The chain joins TRBV9 to TRBJ2-7; a weak D match, TRBD1 (5 bases). Germline loops: CDR1 SGDLS, CDR2 YYNGEE. The CDR3 is made up of 15 amino acids. The V end was cut by 5 bases, the J end by 6 bases, with 21 bases between. CDR3 DNA: TGTGCCAGCAGTCAATTTTCTACTGGGGCTAGCGAGCAGTACTTC. Protein sequence: CASSQFSTGASEQYF.

The chain recombines TRBV30 with TRBJ2-7; no clear D. The V end was cut by 0 bases, the J end by 5 bases, with 14 bases between. The germline V gene encodes CDR1 GTSNPN and CDR2 SVGIG (reference sequence). The CDR3 has 14 residues. CDR3 nucleotides: TGTGCCTGGAGTGTAGGAGTTGTCGGCGACGAGCAGTACTTC. Translated, it gives CAWSVGVVGDEQYF.

This chain joins TRBV7-2 and TRBJ1-2; D remains unclear. This CDR3 has 18 amino acids. CDR1 is SGHTA and CDR2 is FQGNSA in the germline V gene. Trimming stripped 1 base from V and 4 bases from J, with 22 bases between. The CDR3 nucleotides are TGTGCCAGCAGCTTAGTTCCCGAGGCTGGCTCGAGACTCTATGGCTACACCTTC. It codes for CASSLVPEAGSRLYGYTF.

CDR3 loop: CASSDHPTTSGGGQETQYF. The CDR3, as DNA: TGTGCCAGCAGTGATCACCCGACCACTAGCGGCGGGGGTCAAGAGACCCAGTACTTC. The chain is built from TRBV6-1 and TRBJ2-5; 8 bases are a match to TRBD2. Germline loops: CDR1 MNHNS, CDR2 SASEGT. The CDR3 has 19 amino acids. J lost 2 bases, V lost 3 bases, and 17 bases had no gene match.

The rearrangement uses TRBV27 and TRBJ2-3, with 7 positions matching TRBD2. The CDR3 sequence is 14 residues long. J gave up 1 base and V 7 bases, and 5 bases lay outside the gene matches. Per germline, CDR1 MNHEY and CDR2 SMNVEV (reference sequence). The CDR3 DNA reads as TGTGCCAGCATTGGGGGAGGGGGCACAGATACGCAGTATTTT. Translating it yields CASIGGGGTDTQYF.

CDR3 protein: CASSALRQIPYNEQFF. The CDR3, as DNA: TGCGCCAGCAGTGCTTTACGACAAATCCCTTACAATGAGCAGTTCTTC. V and J are TRBV10-1 and TRBJ2-1, with D unresolved. CDR1 and CDR2 (germline): WNHNN, SYGVQD (reference sequence). The V end lost 4 bases, the J end lost 4 bases, and 17 bases lay between the germline ends. This CDR3 spans 16 amino acids.

The V gene is TRBV30, the J gene TRBJ1-3; TRBD1 might be the D (6 bases). Trimming took off 5 bases at V and 0 bases at J, with 17 bases between the two ends. The CDR3 loop spans 16 amino acids. The germline gives CDR1 GTSNPN, CDR2 SVGIG (reference sequence). The CDR3 nucleotides are TGTGCCTGGGAAAGAGGGACACCGAGCTCTGGAAACACCATATATTTT. Translating it yields CAWERGTPSSGNTIYF.

The chain combines TRBV4-3 with TRBJ1-6; the D is unclear. In germline, CDR1 is LGHNA, CDR2 YSLEER. With 0 bases removed from V and 4 bases from J, the gap between germline ends came to 10 bases. The CDR3 is 16 residues long. The CDR3 DNA follows: TGCGCCAGCAGCCAAGATACCAGAATTTATAATTCACCCCTCCACTTT. This encodes CASSQDTRIYNSPLHF.

The genes are TRBV7-2 and TRBJ2-3; 13 nucleotides agree with TRBD2. The germline V gene has CDR1 SGHTA and CDR2 FQGNSA. The CDR3 runs to 16 residues. V lost 6 bases and J lost 6; bases outside the gene matches: 9. This chain's CDR3 is CASSPTSGGGSDTQYF. CDR3 sequence (DNA): TGTGCCAGCAGTCCTACTAGCGGGGGGGGGTCCGATACGCAGTATTTT.

The rearrangement joins TRBV5-4 to TRBJ2-1, with 8 bases lining up with TRBD2. CDR1 is SGHNT and CDR2 is YYREEE in the germline V gene (reference sequence). Trimming at V came to 1 base and at J to 1 base, leaving 16 bases not matched to a gene. This CDR3 contains 20 residues. In DNA, the CDR3 is TGTGCCAGCAGCTTGCGGGGGGGGTGGCTAGCGGACCATTCCTACAATGAGCAGTTCTTC. Protein: CASSLRGGWLADHSYNEQFF.

This chain joins TRBV5-1 and TRBJ2-1, with a tentative D call TRBD2 (5 bases). The germline V gene encodes CDR1 SGHRS and CDR2 YFSETQ. CDR3 length: 13 residues. The V gene lost 1 base and the J gene lost 5 bases, with 7 bases spanning the gap. The CDR3 loop is CASSLTGDNEQFF. In DNA form, the CDR3 reads TGCGCCAGCAGCTTGACCGGGGACAATGAGCAGTTCTTC.

The rearrangement joins TRBV2 to TRBJ2-1; D perhaps matches TRBD2 (7 bases). The CDR3 sequence is 16 residues long. Trimming stripped 5 bases from V and 4 bases from J, with 18 bases between. In germline, CDR1 is SNHLY, CDR2 FYNNEI. CDR3 region: CASSKGPGEGYNEQFF. The CDR3 region has the DNA TGTGCCAGCAGTAAGGGACCAGGGGAGGGATACAATGAGCAGTTCTTC.

This clone appeared a single time. The gene calls are TRBV10-1 and TRBJ2-7; 9 bases map to TRBD1. V lost 4 bases to trimming and J lost 6 bases; unmatched junction nucleotides: 7. The CDR3 extends over 14 amino acids. Germline CDR1 WNHNN, CDR2 SYGVQD (reference sequence). CDR3 amino acids: CASSVDRGLGEQYF. CDR3 nucleotides: TGCGCCAGCAGTGTGGACAGGGGTCTGGGCGAGCAGTACTTC.

The chain links TRBV10-3 to TRBJ2-7; 11 bases align to TRBD1. The CDR3 has 14 amino acids. V trimming: 7 bases; J trimming: 2 bases; junction bases outside the gene matches: 4. The germline V gene has CDR1 ENHRY and CDR2 SYGVKD. This chain's CDR3 is CAITRDRGTYEQYF. In nucleotides, the CDR3 is TGTGCCATCACTAGGGACAGGGGGACCTACGAGCAGTACTTC.

The rearrangement uses TRBV9 and TRBJ2-7; 7 bases fit TRBD1. This CDR3 contains 15 residues. V was pared by 4 bases and J by 2 bases, with 9 bases of the junction left unmatched. The germline gives CDR1 SGDLS, CDR2 YYNGEE. The CDR3 bases are TGTGCCAGCAGCCCCCGGGACAGTCCTACCTACGAGCAGTACTTC. Translated: CASSPRDSPTYEQYF.

This clone was picked up one time. The CDR3 is CASSRGTGDNTEAFF. CDR3 DNA: TGCGCCAGCAGCCGCGGGACAGGGGATAACACTGAAGCTTTCTTT. This sequence joins TRBV4-3 and TRBJ1-1; the match to TRBD1 covers 10 bases. Germline loops: CDR1 LGHNA, CDR2 YSLEER. The CDR3 contains 15 residues. Trimming took 4 bases from V and 2 from J; bases not matched to a gene: 4.